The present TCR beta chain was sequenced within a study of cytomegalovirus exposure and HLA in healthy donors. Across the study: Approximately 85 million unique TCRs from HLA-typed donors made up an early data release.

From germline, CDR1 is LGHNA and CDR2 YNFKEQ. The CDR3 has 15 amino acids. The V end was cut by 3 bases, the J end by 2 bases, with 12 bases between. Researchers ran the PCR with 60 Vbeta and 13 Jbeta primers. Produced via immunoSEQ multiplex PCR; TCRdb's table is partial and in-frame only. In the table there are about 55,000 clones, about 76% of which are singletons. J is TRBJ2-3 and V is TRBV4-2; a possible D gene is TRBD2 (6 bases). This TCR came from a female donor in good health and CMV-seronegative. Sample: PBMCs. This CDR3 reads CASSHSAGFTDTQYF. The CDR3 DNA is TGTGCCAGCAGCCACTCTGCGGGATTCACAGATACGCAGTATTTT.